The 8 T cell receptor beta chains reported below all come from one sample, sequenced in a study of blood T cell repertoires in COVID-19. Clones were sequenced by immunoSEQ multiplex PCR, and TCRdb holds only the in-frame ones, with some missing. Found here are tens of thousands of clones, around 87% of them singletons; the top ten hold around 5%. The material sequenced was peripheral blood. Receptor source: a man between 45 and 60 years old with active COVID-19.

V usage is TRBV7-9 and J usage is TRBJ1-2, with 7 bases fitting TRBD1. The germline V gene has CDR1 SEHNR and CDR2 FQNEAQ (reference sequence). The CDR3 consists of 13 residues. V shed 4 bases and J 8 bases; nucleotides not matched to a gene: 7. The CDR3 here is CASSSGRGFGYTF. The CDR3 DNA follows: TGTGCCAGCAGCTCCGGCAGGGGGTTCGGCTACACCTTC.

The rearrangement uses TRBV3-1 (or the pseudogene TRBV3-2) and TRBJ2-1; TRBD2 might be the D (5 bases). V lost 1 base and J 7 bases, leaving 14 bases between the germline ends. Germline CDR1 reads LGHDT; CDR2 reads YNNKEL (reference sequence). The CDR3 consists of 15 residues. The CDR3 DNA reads TGTGCCAGCAGCCAAGTTAGCGCAGGTGGGAATGAGCAGTTCTTC. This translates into CASSQVSAGGNEQFF.

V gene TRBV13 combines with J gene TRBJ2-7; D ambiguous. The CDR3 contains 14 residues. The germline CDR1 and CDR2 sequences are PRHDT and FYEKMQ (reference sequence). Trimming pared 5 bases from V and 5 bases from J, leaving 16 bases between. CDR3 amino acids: CASSLREVDNEQYF. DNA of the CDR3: TGTGCCAGCAGCCTCCGTGAAGTCGACAACGAGCAGTACTTC.

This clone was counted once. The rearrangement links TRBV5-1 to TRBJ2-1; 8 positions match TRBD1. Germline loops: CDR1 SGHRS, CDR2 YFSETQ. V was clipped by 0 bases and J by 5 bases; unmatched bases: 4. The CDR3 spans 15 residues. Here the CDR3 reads CASSLGPGQDNEQFF. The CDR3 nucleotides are TGCGCCAGCAGCTTGGGACCGGGACAGGACAATGAGCAGTTCTTC.

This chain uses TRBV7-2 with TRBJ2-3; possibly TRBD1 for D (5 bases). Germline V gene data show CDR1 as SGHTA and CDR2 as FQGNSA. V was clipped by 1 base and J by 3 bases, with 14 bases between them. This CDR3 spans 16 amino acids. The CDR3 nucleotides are TGTGCCAGCAGCTTAGTAGGGGCAGGGCGTACAGATACGCAGTATTTT. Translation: CASSLVGAGRTDTQYF.

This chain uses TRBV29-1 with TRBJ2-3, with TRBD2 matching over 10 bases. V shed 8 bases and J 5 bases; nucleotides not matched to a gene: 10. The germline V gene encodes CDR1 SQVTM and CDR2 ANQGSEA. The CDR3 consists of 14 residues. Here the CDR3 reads CSTRTSGRGDTQYF. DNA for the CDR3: TGCAGCACCCGGACTAGCGGCCGGGGAGATACGCAGTATTTT.

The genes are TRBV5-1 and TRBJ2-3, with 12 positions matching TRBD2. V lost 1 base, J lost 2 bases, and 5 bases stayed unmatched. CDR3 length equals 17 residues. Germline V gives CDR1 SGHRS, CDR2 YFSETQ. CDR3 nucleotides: TGCGCCAGCAGCTTGACTAGCGGGAGGTCTGTCACAGATACGCAGTATTTT. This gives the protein CASSLTSGRSVTDTQYF.

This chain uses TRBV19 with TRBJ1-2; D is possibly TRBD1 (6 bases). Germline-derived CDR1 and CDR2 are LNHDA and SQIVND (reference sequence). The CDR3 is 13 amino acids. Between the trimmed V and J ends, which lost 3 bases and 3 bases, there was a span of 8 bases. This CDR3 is CASSMDSYYGYTF. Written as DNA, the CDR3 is TGTGCCAGTAGTATGGACAGCTACTATGGCTACACCTTC.